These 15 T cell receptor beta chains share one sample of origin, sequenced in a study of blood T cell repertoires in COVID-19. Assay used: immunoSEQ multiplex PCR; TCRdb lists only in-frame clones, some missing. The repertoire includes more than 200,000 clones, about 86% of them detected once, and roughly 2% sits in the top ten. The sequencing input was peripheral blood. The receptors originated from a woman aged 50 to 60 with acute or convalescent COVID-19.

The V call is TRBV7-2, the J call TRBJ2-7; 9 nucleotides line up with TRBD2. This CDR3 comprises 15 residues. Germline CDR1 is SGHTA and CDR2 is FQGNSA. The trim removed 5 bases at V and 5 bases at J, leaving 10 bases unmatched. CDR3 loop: CASSPQRGGGHEQYF. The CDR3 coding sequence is TGTGCCAGCAGCCCCCAGCGCGGGGGGGGCCACGAGCAGTACTTC.

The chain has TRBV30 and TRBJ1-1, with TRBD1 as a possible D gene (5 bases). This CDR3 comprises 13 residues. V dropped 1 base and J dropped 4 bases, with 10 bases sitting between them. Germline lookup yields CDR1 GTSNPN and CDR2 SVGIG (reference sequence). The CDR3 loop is CAWSDWGSTEAFF. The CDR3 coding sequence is TGTGCCTGGAGTGACTGGGGCTCCACTGAAGCTTTCTTT.

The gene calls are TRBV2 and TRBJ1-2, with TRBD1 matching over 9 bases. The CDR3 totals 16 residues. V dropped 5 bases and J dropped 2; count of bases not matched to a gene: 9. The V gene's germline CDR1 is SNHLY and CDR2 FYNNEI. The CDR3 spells CASSYNGQGLNYGYTF. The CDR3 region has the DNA TGTGCCAGCAGTTATAATGGACAGGGGCTGAACTATGGCTACACCTTC.

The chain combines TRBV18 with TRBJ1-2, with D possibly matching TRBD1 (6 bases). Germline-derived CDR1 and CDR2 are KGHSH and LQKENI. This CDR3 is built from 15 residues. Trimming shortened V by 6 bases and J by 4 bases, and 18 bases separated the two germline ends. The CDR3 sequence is CASSRQEIGSYGYTF. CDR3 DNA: TGTGCCAGCTCGCGACAGGAAATAGGGAGCTATGGCTACACCTTC.

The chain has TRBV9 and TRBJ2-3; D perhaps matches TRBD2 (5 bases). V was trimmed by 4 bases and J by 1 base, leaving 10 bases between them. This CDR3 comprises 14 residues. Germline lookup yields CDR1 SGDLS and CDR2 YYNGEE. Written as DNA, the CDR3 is TGTGCCAGCAGCACTAGTCGTGGCACAGATACGCAGTATTTT. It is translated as CASSTSRGTDTQYF.

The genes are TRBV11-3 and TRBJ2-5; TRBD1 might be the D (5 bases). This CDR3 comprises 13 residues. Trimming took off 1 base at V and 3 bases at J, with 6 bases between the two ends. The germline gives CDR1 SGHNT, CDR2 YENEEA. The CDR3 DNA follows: TGTGCCAGCAGCTTAGGACAGAAAGAGACCCAGTACTTC. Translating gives CASSLGQKETQYF.

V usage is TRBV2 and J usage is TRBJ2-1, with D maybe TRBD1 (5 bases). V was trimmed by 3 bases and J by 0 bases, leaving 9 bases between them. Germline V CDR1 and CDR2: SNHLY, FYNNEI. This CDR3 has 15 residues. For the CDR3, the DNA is TGTGCCAGCAGTGAGGGGCTAGTCTCCTACAATGAGCAGTTCTTC. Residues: CASSEGLVSYNEQFF.

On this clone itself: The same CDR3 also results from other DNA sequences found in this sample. DNA of the CDR3: TGTGCCAGCAGTTACTCGCTAGCGGGTTCCTACGAGCAGTACTTC. Encoded protein: CASSYSLAGSYEQYF. V usage is TRBV6-5 and J usage is TRBJ2-7; 8 bases agree with TRBD2. Germline V gene lookup returns CDR1 MNHEY and CDR2 SVGAGI. The V gene end was trimmed by 0 bases and the J gene end by 1 base; junction bases not matched to a gene: 2. CDR3 length equals 15 residues.

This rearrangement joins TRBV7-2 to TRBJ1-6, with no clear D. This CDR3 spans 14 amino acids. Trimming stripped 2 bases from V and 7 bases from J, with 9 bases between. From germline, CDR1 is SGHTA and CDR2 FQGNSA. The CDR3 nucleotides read TGTGCCAGCAGCTTATTTACAGAGAATTCACCCCTCCACTTT. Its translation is CASSLFTENSPLHF. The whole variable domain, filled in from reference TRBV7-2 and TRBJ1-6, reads GAGVSQSPSNKVTEKGKDVELRCDPISGHTALYWYRQSLGQGLEFLIYFQGNSAPDKSGLPSDRFSAERTGGSVSTLTIQRTQQEDSAVYLCASSLFTENSPLHFGNGTRLTVT.

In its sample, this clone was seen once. CDR3: CASSPGGEETQYF. Here the CDR3 DNA reads TGCGCCAGCAGCCCCGGCGGGGAAGAGACCCAGTACTTC. The chain links TRBV5-1 to TRBJ2-5; D is possibly TRBD2 (6 bases). Germline V gives CDR1 SGHRS, CDR2 YFSETQ. The CDR3 has 13 residues. Deletions cut 4 bases from V and 3 bases from J, with 10 bases between.

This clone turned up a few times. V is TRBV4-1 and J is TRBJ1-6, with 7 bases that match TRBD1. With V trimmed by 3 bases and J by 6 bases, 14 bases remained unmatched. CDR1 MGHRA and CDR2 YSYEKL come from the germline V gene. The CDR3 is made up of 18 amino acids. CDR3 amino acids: CASSHSTDAGTANSPLHF. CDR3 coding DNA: TGCGCCAGCAGCCATTCCACCGACGCCGGGACAGCTAATTCACCCCTCCACTTT.

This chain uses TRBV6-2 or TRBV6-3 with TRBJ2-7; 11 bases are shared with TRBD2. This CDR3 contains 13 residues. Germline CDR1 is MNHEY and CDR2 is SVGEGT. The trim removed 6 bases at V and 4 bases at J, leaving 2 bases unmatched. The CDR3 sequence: CASSLAGGYEQYF. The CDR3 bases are TGTGCCAGCAGCCTAGCGGGAGGTTACGAGCAGTACTTC.

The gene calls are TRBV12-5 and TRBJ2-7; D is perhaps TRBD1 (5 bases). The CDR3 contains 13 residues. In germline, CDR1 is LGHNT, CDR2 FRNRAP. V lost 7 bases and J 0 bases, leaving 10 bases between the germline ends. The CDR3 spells CASVQGISYEQYF. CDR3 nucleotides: TGTGCTAGTGTCCAGGGCATCTCCTACGAGCAGTACTTC. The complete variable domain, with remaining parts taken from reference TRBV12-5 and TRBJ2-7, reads DARVTQTPRHKVTEMGQEVTMRCQPILGHNTVFWYRQTMMQGLELLAYFRNRAPLDDSGMPKDRFSAEMPDATLATLKIQPSEPRDSAVYFCASVQGISYEQYFGPGTRLTVT.

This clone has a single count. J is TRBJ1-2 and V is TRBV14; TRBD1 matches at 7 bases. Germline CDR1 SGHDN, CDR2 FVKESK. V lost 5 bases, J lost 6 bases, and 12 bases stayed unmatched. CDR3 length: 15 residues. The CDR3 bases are TGTGCCAGCAGCGGGCGGGGCAGGGGGGAGGATGGCTACACCTTC. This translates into CASSGRGRGEDGYTF.

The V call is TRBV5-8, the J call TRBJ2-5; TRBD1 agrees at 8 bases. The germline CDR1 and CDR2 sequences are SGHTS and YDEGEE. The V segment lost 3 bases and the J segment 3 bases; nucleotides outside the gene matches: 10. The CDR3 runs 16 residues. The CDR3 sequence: CASSCIPRTGKETQYF. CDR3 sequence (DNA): TGTGCCAGCAGCTGCATACCACGGACAGGGAAAGAGACCCAGTACTTC.